This T cell receptor beta chain originates from a study of naive and memory T cell subsets. Study-level results: Clonotypes are single alpha or beta chains, not paired receptors.

A note on this clonotype: Its antigen is as yet unknown.

Both TRBC1 and TRBC2 were covered by a beta constant-region primer of two equimolar oligonucleotides. Using its own MiXCR run on the UMI-ligation and nested PCR reads, TCRdb lists one record per CDR3 protein. The sample shows 130,000 to 150,000 distinct CDR3 sequences, over 15% of them seen only once. Specimen: naive CD4+ T cells from blood. This receptor was obtained from a human donor in good health.

The CDR3 reads CASSPGTWNTGELFF. For the CDR3, the DNA is TGCGCCAGCAGCCCCGGGACCTGGAACACCGGGGAGCTGTTTTTT. The chain combines TRBV5-1 with TRBJ2-2, with D perhaps assigned TRBD1 or TRBD2 (5 bases each). The CDR3 length is 15 residues. V lost 4 bases to trimming and J lost 1 base, with 11 bases between them. Per the germline V gene, CDR1 is SGHRS and CDR2 is YFSETQ.